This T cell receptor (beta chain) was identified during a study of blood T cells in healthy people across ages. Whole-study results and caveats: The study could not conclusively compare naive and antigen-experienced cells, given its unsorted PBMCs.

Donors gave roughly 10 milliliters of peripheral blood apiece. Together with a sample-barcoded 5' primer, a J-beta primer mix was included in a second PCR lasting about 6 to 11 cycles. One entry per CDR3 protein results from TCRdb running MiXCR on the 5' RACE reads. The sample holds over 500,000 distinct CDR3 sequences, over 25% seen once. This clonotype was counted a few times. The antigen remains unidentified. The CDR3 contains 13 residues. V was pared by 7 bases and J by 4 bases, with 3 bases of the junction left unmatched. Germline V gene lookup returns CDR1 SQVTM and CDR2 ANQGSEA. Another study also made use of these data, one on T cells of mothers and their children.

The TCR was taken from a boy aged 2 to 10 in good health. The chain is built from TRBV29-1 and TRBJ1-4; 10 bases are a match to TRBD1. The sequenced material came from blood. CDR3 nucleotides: TGCAGCGCCGGACAGGGGGGTAATGAAAAACTGTTTTTT. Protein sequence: CSAGQGGNEKLFF.